A selection of T cell receptor beta chains follows, all from one sample in a study of cytomegalovirus exposure and HLA in healthy donors. Generated by immunoSEQ multiplex PCR, the TCRdb table keeps only in-frame clones and is missing some. The table has around 110,000 clones, around 75% seen once. The material sequenced was PBMCs. All receptors derive from a male donor in good health and CMV-seropositive. Both conserved end residues are part of each CDR3. D genes are given only for firm matches. Clone sizes are given selectively: once, few, many, or a class where the clone is expanded.

d_call | j_call | cdr3_length | v_call | clone_size | cdr3_nt | cdr3_aa
- | TRBJ1-1 | 13 | TRBV27 | few | TGTGCCAGCAGACTACTTATACGGGGTAGAGCTTTCTTT | CASRLLIRGRAFF
TRBD1 | TRBJ2-7 | 14 | TRBV6-5 | - | TGTGCCAGCAGTACGGGGGACAGGGGAATCGAGCAGTACTTC | CASSTGDRGIEQYF
- | TRBJ1-5 | 16 | TRBV7-7 | - | TGTGCCAGCAGCTTCGAGGTACCCTATAGCAATCAGCCCCGGCATTTT | CASSFEVPYSNQPRHF
- | TRBJ1-5 | 15 | TRBV7-2 | - | TGTGCCAGCAGCTCCATTGGAGGTAGCAATCAGCCCCAGCATTTT | CASSSIGGSNQPQHF
- | TRBJ2-7 | 14 | TRBV28 | few | TGTGCCAGCAGTGACGCCGGGTCCCGGTCCGAGCAGTACTTC | CASSDAGSRSEQYF
TRBD1 | TRBJ1-2 | 13 | TRBV27 | - | TGTGCCAGCAGCCTGAACGGACAGGCTGGCTACACCTTC | CASSLNGQAGYTF
- | TRBJ1-2 | 15 | TRBV4-2 | - | TGTGCCAGCAGCCAAGTTTCTCGGGGGAACTATGGCTACACCTTC | CASSQVSRGNYGYTF
TRBD1 | TRBJ2-3 | 15 | TRBV9 | - | TGTGCCAGCAGCGACCGGACAGGCAGCACAGATACGCAGTATTTT | CASSDRTGSTDTQYF
- | TRBJ2-7 | 15 | TRBV7-3 | - | TGTGCCAGCAGCTTAAATGGGGGGAGGAGCTACGAGCAGTACTTC | CASSLNGGRSYEQYF
- | TRBJ1-1 | 15 | TRBV10-3 | - | TGTGCCATCAGGGTCCAGACTCAAATGAACACTGAAGCTTTCTTT | CAIRVQTQMNTEAFF
TRBD2 | TRBJ2-7 | 15 | TRBV9 | - | TGTGCCAGCAGCGTAGGCCAGGCGGGAGCCTACGAGCAGTACTTC | CASSVGQAGAYEQYF
- | TRBJ2-1 | 13 | TRBV4-1 | - | TGCGCCAGCAGCCCGACCTTGACATCTCGAATGTTCTTC | CASSPTLTSRMFF
TRBD1 | TRBJ1-1 | 14 | TRBV2 | - | TGTGCCAGCACGCCGACAGGGCCGAACACTGAAGCTTTCTTT | CASTPTGPNTEAFF
TRBD1 | TRBJ2-3 | 15 | TRBV5-1 | - | TGCGCCAGTCAATCCGGGACAGGGGGCATAGATACGCAGTATTTT | CASQSGTGGIDTQYF
TRBD2 | TRBJ2-1 | 17 | TRBV9 | - | TGTGCCAGCACTGGACTAGCGGGAGACCGGTTGGACAATGAGCAGTTCTTC | CASTGLAGDRLDNEQFF
- | TRBJ2-7 | 19 | TRBV9 | - | TGTGCCAGCAGCCCTCGAGAGGAGGCCGGGTGGGCCGATTCAGCCGAGCAGTACTTC | CASSPREEAGWADSAEQYF
TRBD1 | TRBJ1-2 | 13 | TRBV6-6 | - | TGTGCCAGCAGAGAGACAGGGGACTATGGCTACACCTTC | CASRETGDYGYTF
- | TRBJ2-2 | 12 | TRBV30 | - | TGTGCCCGCGGCCCAGCGACCGGGGAGCTGTTTTTT | CARGPATGELFF
TRBD1 | TRBJ2-5 | 14 | TRBV28 | - | TGTGCCAGCAGCATTAGGACAGGGCCAGAGACCCAGTACTTC | CASSIRTGPETQYF
- | TRBJ2-7 | 15 | TRBV7-2 | - | TGTGCCAGCAGCGTACAGGGTGCAAGCTCCTACGAGCAGTACTTC | CASSVQGASSYEQYF
TRBD2 | TRBJ2-7 | 14 | TRBV9 | few | TGTGCCAGCAGCGAGACGTCTAGCGGGAGAAAGCAGTACTTC | CASSETSSGRKQYF
TRBD1 | TRBJ2-3 | 16 | TRBV5-4 | - | TGTGCCAGCAGCGACGCAAAGGACAGGGTGAGAGATACGCAGTATTTT | CASSDAKDRVRDTQYF
- | TRBJ2-7 | 12 | TRBV25-1 | - | TGTGCCAGCAGTGACATTGGGGCCGAGCAGTACTTC | CASSDIGAEQYF
TRBD1 | TRBJ2-3 | 14 | TRBV5-1 | - | TGCGCCAGCAGTCCACAGGGGTCCGGGGATACGCAGTATTTT | CASSPQGSGDTQYF
- | TRBJ2-2 | 15 | TRBV11-3 | - | TGTGCCAGCAGTCCTACAGGGACCTCCTACGGGGAGCTGTTTTTT | CASSPTGTSYGELFF
TRBD2 | TRBJ2-7 | 14 | TRBV7-2 | - | TGTGCCAGCAGTACTAGCGGGGAGGTCTACGAGCAGTACTTC | CASSTSGEVYEQYF
TRBD2 | TRBJ2-6 | 15 | TRBV25-1 | - | TGTGCCAGCAATGGGGGGGGGTCTGGGGCCAACGTCCTGCCTTTC | CASNGGGSGANVLPF
- | TRBJ2-3 | 15 | TRBV6-5 | - | TGTGCCAGCACCGCGCCTGGGCTACCCTCCGATACGCAGTATTTT | CASTAPGLPSDTQYF
- | TRBJ1-5 | 15 | TRBV28 | - | TGTGCCAGCAGTTTAAGGAGGGCAGGGAATCAGCCCCAGCATTTT | CASSLRRAGNQPQHF
TRBD1 | TRBJ1-5 | 13 | TRBV5-6 | - | TGTGCCAGCAGCTGGACAGGGGCTCAGCCCCAGCATTTT | CASSWTGAQPQHF
TRBD2 | TRBJ2-7 | 16 | TRBV6-5 | - | TGTGCCAGCAGTTACCAAGGGACTAGCGGCCTCTACGAGCAGTACTTC | CASSYQGTSGLYEQYF
- | TRBJ1-2 | 13 | TRBV2 | once | TGTGCCAGCAAGCCGCAGACAGCCTATGGCTACACCTTC | CASKPQTAYGYTF
TRBD2 | TRBJ2-7 | 15 | TRBV27 | - | TGTGCCAGCAGTACGAGGGCGGGAGGGCCGCGGGAGCAGTACTTC | CASSTRAGGPREQYF
- | TRBJ2-5 | 12 | TRBV5-4 | - | TGTGCCAGCAGCTCTACCCAAGAGACCCAGTACTTC | CASSSTQETQYF
TRBD2 | TRBJ2-7 | 16 | TRBV4-2 | - | TGTGCCAGCAGCCAAGAAACTAGCGGCTTATCCTACGAGCAGTACTTC | CASSQETSGLSYEQYF
TRBD1 | TRBJ2-7 | 15 | TRBV6-5 | - | TGTGCCAGCAGTTACGAAGGGACAGGGATCGGGGAGCAGTACTTC | CASSYEGTGIGEQYF
TRBD2 | TRBJ2-4 | 14 | TRBV27 | - | TGTGCCAGCAGTGCAGCGGGAGGCAAAAACATTCAGTACTTC | CASSAAGGKNIQYF
TRBD2 | TRBJ2-3 | 15 | TRBV4-3 | - | TGCGCCAGCAGCCAAGATCTCCTAGCGGGGGGCCCCCCGCATTTT | CASSQDLLAGGPPHF
- | TRBJ1-1 | 14 | TRBV5-1 | - | TGCGCCAGCAGCTTGGTATCCCTGAACACTGAAGCTTTCTTT | CASSLVSLNTEAFF
- | TRBJ2-7 | 15 | TRBV7-8 | - | TGTGCCACCTCCTTACGCGGACCGATCCGGGGGGAGCAGTACTTC | CATSLRGPIRGEQYF
TRBD2 | TRBJ2-5 | 16 | TRBV7-3 | - | TGTGCCAGCAGCCCACCCGCGCGGGGGGTCGCAGAGACCCAGTACTTC | CASSPPARGVAETQYF
TRBD1 | TRBJ1-1 | 16 | TRBV4-2 | - | TGTGCCAGCAGCCTCGGGACAGGGGGTCGGAGCACTGAAGCTTTCTTT | CASSLGTGGRSTEAFF
- | TRBJ1-1 | 11 | TRBV6-5 | - | TGTGCCAGCACTTCTAGCACTGAAGCTTTCTTT | CASTSSTEAFF
- | TRBJ1-5 | 14 | TRBV30 | - | TGTGCCTGGACGAGGAACACTAACAATCAGCCCCAGAATTTT | CAWTRNTNNQPQNF
TRBD2 | TRBJ2-1 | 14 | TRBV30 | - | TGTGCCGGACTCGGGAGGCGGGCCTACAATGAGCAGTTCTTC | CAGLGRRAYNEQFF
TRBD2 | TRBJ2-1 | 15 | TRBV27 | - | TGTGCCAGCAGTTTCGTAGCGGGGGTCTACAATGAGCAGTTCTTC | CASSFVAGVYNEQFF
- | TRBJ2-3 | 16 | TRBV27 | - | TGTGCCAGCAGCCTCCGTTCCGCGGGATCCACAGATACGCAGTATTTT | CASSLRSAGSTDTQYF
- | TRBJ2-1 | 13 | TRBV5-4 | - | TGTGCCAGCAGCGGGCTGCTCAACAATGAGCAGTTCTTC | CASSGLLNNEQFF
- | TRBJ2-3 | 13 | TRBV6-1 | - | TGTGCCAGCAGGACCAGGCCGATTGTTACGCAGTATTTT | CASRTRPIVTQYF
TRBD1 | TRBJ2-7 | 15 | TRBV15 | - | TGTGCCACCAGCAGAGATACCGGGACAGGGAACGAGCAGTACTTC | CATSRDTGTGNEQYF
- | TRBJ1-3 | 14 | TRBV7-9 | - | TGTGCCAGCAGCCCCACCGGGACAGGAAACACCATATATTTT | CASSPTGTGNTIYF
TRBD1 | TRBJ2-2 | 18 | TRBV27 | - | TGTGCCAGCAGTTTATCGCCGGGACAGGGGGGGGGCACCGGGGAGCTGTTTTTT | CASSLSPGQGGGTGELFF